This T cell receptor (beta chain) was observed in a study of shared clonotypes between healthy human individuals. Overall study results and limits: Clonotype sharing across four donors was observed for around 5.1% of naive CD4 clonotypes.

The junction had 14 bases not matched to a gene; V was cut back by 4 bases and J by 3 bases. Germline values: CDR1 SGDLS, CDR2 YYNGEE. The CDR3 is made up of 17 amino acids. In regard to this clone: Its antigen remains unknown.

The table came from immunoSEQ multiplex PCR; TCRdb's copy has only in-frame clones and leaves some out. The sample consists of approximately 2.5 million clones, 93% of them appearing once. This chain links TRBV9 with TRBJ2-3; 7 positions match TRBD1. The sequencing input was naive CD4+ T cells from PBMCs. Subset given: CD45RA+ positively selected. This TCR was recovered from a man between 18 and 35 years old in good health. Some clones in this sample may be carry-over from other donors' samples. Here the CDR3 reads CASSPIGQAMGTDTQYF. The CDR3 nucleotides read TGTGCCAGCAGCCCCATTGGACAGGCAATGGGGACAGATACGCAGTATTTT.